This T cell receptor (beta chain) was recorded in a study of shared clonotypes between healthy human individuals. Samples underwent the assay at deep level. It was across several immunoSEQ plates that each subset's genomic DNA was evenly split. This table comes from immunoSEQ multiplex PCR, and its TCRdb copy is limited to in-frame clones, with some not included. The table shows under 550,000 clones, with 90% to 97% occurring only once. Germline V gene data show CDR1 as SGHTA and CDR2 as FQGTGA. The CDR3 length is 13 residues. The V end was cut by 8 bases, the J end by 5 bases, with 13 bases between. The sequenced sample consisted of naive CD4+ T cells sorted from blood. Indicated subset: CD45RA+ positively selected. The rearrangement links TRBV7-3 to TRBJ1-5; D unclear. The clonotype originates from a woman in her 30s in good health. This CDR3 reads CASAAVADQPQHF. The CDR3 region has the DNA TGTGCCAGCGCGGCGGTGGCGGATCAGCCCCAGCATTTT. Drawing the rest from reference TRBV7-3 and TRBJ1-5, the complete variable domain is GAGVSQTPSNKVTEKGKYVELRCDPISGHTALYWYRQSLGQGPEFLIYFQGTGAADDSGLPNDRFFAVRPEGSVSTLKIQRTERGDSAVYLCASAAVADQPQHFGDGTRLSIL.